These 12 T cell receptor beta chains share one sample of origin, sequenced in a study of blood T cell repertoires in COVID-19. The data were produced by immunoSEQ multiplex PCR, yet TCRdb's version contains in-frame clones alone and is incomplete. The data show about 66,000 clones, around nine tenths seen once. Input material: peripheral blood. These receptors were obtained from a man aged 55-75 years with acute or convalescent COVID-19.

The chain combines TRBV12-5 with TRBJ1-3, with a tentative D call TRBD1 (6 bases). There are 14 residues in the CDR3. V dropped 4 bases and J dropped 4 bases, with 11 bases sitting between them. Germline V gene lookup returns CDR1 LGHNT and CDR2 FRNRAP. The chain's CDR3 is CASGWGGPGNTIYF. Here the CDR3 DNA reads TGTGCTAGTGGTTGGGGGGGGCCAGGAAACACCATATATTTT.

This chain joins TRBV19 and TRBJ2-2, with a possible D match to TRBD2 (5 bases). CDR1 LNHDA and CDR2 SQIVND come from the germline V gene (reference sequence). The V end was cut by 7 bases, the J end by 6 bases, with 15 bases between. The CDR3 runs 14 residues. The CDR3 protein is CASNYDGGPGELFF. In DNA form, the CDR3 reads TGTGCCAGTAACTACGACGGAGGTCCCGGGGAGCTGTTTTTT.

The gene calls are TRBV5-4 and TRBJ1-6; D remains ambiguous. The CDR3 runs to 15 residues. Germline CDR1 is SGHNT and CDR2 is YYREEE (reference sequence). V lost 2 bases to trimming and J lost 1 base, with 7 bases between them. CDR3 coding DNA: TGTGCCAGCAGCTTATCAGAATCCTATAATTCACCCCTCCACTTT. Translation: CASSLSESYNSPLHF.

This rearrangement joins TRBV5-1 to TRBJ1-1; D might be TRBD1 (6 bases). Trimming shortened V by 0 bases and J by 5 bases, and 14 bases separated the two germline ends. The V gene's germline CDR1 is SGHRS and CDR2 YFSETQ. This CDR3 is built from 15 residues. CDR3 in amino acids: CASSLEGGRRTEAFF. Here the CDR3 DNA reads TGCGCCAGCAGCTTGGAAGGGGGACGTCGTACTGAAGCTTTCTTT.

The chain combines TRBV5-4 with TRBJ1-2; 7 bases agree with TRBD1. The V gene's germline CDR1 is SGHNT and CDR2 YYREEE (reference sequence). The CDR3 is 15 amino acids. V was clipped by 3 bases and J by 4 bases; unmatched bases: 9. The CDR3 sequence is CASSSGTAMSYGYTF. The CDR3 DNA sequence: TGTGCCAGCAGCTCCGGGACAGCTATGTCCTATGGCTACACCTTC.

This rearrangement joins TRBV4-1 to TRBJ1-1, with 8 bases fitting TRBD1. J lost 6 bases, V lost 0 bases, and 6 bases had no gene match. Germline V lookup: CDR1 MGHRA, CDR2 YSYEKL. The CDR3 extends over 15 amino acids. This chain's CDR3 is CASSQDAGGAAEAFF. In DNA, the CDR3 is TGCGCCAGCAGCCAAGATGCAGGGGGCGCAGCTGAAGCTTTCTTT.

The rearrangement joins TRBV2 to TRBJ1-1; D is undetermined. Trimming left V 8 bases short and J 6 bases short, with 10 bases between. This CDR3 is 11 amino acids long. Germline lookup yields CDR1 SNHLY and CDR2 FYNNEI. The DNA of the CDR3 is TGTGCCAGCGGAGATATCTCTGAAGCTTTCTTT. This sequence encodes CASGDISEAFF.

The table lists this clone with a few counts. The chain uses TRBV5-1 and TRBJ2-5; tentatively, D is TRBD1 (5 bases). The V end lost 3 bases, the J end lost 1 base, and 13 bases lay between the germline ends. CDR3 length: 15 amino acids. Germline V lookup: CDR1 SGHRS, CDR2 YFSETQ. Here the CDR3 DNA reads TGCGCCAGCAGCTGGGCAGGGAAGGGCCAAGAGACCCAGTACTTC. It is translated as CASSWAGKGQETQYF.

The chain employs TRBV6-6 and TRBJ1-6; possible D gene TRBD1, 5 bases. The CDR3 contains 14 residues. V dropped 2 bases and J dropped 8 bases, with 10 bases sitting between them. In germline, CDR1 is MNHNY, CDR2 SVGAGI (reference sequence). CDR3: CASSYPSQDSPLHF. CDR3 nucleotide sequence: TGTGCCAGCAGTTACCCCTCACAGGATTCACCCCTCCACTTT.

The chain joins TRBV14 to TRBJ2-7; D not certain. Trimming pared 0 bases from V and 2 bases from J, leaving 14 bases between. Germline lookup yields CDR1 SGHDN and CDR2 FVKESK. The CDR3 is 16 residues long. The CDR3 sequence is CASSQDRVGVTYEQYF. The CDR3 DNA sequence: TGTGCCAGCAGCCAAGATCGGGTCGGCGTAACCTACGAGCAGTACTTC.

The rearrangement uses TRBV30 and TRBJ2-1; D might be TRBD2 (5 bases). The germline gives CDR1 GTSNPN, CDR2 SVGIG (reference sequence). The CDR3 is made up of 14 amino acids. The V end was cut by 0 bases, the J end by 7 bases, with 13 bases between. The CDR3 DNA sequence: TGTGCCTGGAGTGTACTAGGGTCTAATAATGAGCAGTTCTTC. Residues: CAWSVLGSNNEQFF.

V gene TRBV28 combines with J gene TRBJ2-1, with TRBD2 matching 13 bases. This CDR3 contains 17 residues. Germline loops: CDR1 MDHEN, CDR2 SYDVKM. Germline trimming cut 5 bases from V and 3 bases from J; bases unmatched to any gene: 7. The CDR3 protein is CASSQRTSGGNYNEQFF. Here the CDR3 DNA reads TGTGCCAGCAGTCAGAGGACTAGCGGGGGCAACTACAATGAGCAGTTCTTC.